A single sample is the source of the 22 T cell receptor beta chains below, sequenced in a study of PD-1 blockade in classical Hodgkin lymphoma. Specified time point: cycle 4 day 1 (C4D1), after 6 weeks of nivolumab. Every patient had relapsed following autologous stem cell transplantation, and cohorts differed in brentuximab vedotin exposure. Clones were sequenced by immunoSEQ multiplex PCR, and TCRdb holds only the in-frame ones, with some missing. In the table there are tens of thousands of clones, just over 65% of which are singletons. The sequencing used peripheral blood mononuclear cells (PBMCs), collected before the fourth cycle of nivolumab. The receptors shown here come from a human donor with classical Hodgkin lymphoma.

The CDR3, as DNA: TGTGCCAGCAGCTTCCAGACAGATAAAAACACTGAAGCTTTCTTT. Residues: CASSFQTDKNTEAFF. The rearrangement links TRBV5-8 to TRBJ1-1; tentative D call: TRBD1 (5 bases). Trimming took 2 bases from V and 2 from J, leaving 13 bases between them. CDR1 and CDR2 (germline): SGHTS, YDEGEE. The CDR3 loop spans 15 amino acids.

The chain recombines TRBV7-9 with TRBJ2-3; 10 nucleotides align to TRBD2. This CDR3 spans 16 amino acids. V was clipped by 5 bases and J by 0 bases; unmatched bases: 5. The germline V gene has CDR1 SEHNR and CDR2 FQNEAQ (reference sequence). CDR3 nucleotide sequence: TGTGCCAGCAGCCGGGGGACTAGCGAAAGCACAGATACGCAGTATTTT. This sequence encodes CASSRGTSESTDTQYF.

The rearrangement uses TRBV9 and TRBJ2-1, with 11 bases matching TRBD2. With 3 bases clipped from V and 1 base from J, the junction kept 21 bases outside the gene matches. The CDR3 covers 22 residues. The V gene's germline CDR1 is SGDLS and CDR2 YYNGEE. CDR3: CASSDHRGQSGTSGNSYNEQFF. The CDR3 DNA sequence: TGTGCCAGCAGCGACCACAGGGGACAATCCGGGACTAGCGGCAATTCCTACAATGAGCAGTTCTTC.

This clone was seen at least ten times. The chain uses TRBV5-1 and TRBJ2-3; a weak D match, TRBD2 (5 bases). This CDR3 comprises 17 residues. The V gene lost 2 bases and the J gene lost 0 bases, with 16 bases spanning the gap. CDR1 and CDR2 (germline): SGHRS, YFSETQ. The DNA for the CDR3 is TGCGCCAGCAGCTTCGACCCCGACTGGACTAGCACAGATACGCAGTATTTT. It codes for CASSFDPDWTSTDTQYF.

This clone was found a few times. The genes are TRBV11-3 and TRBJ2-5; tentative D call: TRBD2 (5 bases). The germline V gene encodes CDR1 SGHNT and CDR2 YENEEA. The CDR3 is 15 amino acids. Trimming removed 1 base from V and 0 bases from J, with 9 bases in between. In DNA form, the CDR3 reads TGTGCCAGCAGCTTAGGCGGGCGGGACCAAGAGACCCAGTACTTC. As protein: CASSLGGRDQETQYF. The full variable domain, its missing parts supplied by reference TRBV11-3 and TRBJ2-5, is EAGVVQSPRYKIIEKKQPVAFWCNPISGHNTLYWYLQNLGQGPELLIRYENEEAVDDSQLPKDRFSAERLKGVDSTLKIQPAELGDSAVYLCASSLGGRDQETQYFGPGTRLLVL.

This sequence joins TRBV19 and TRBJ1-6, with unresolved D. V was trimmed by 1 base and J by 5 bases, leaving 12 bases between them. CDR1 is LNHDA and CDR2 is SQIVND in the germline V gene (reference sequence). The CDR3 loop spans 16 amino acids. The CDR3 loop reads CASSIVADMDNSPLHF. The CDR3 DNA sequence: TGTGCCAGTAGTATAGTAGCAGATATGGATAATTCACCCCTCCACTTT.

This chain links TRBV2 with TRBJ1-1; TRBD1 is a possible D gene (6 bases). The CDR3 length is 14 residues. Germline V gene lookup returns CDR1 SNHLY and CDR2 FYNNEI. V gave up 6 bases and J gave up 9 bases, with 20 bases separating them. The CDR3 nucleotides read TGTGCCAGCAGGGACCGGACAGAAAGCCCTAAAGCTTTCTTT. Its translation: CASRDRTESPKAFF.

The rearrangement links TRBV10-3 to TRBJ2-3; TRBD2 might be the D (6 bases). Trimming removed 3 bases from V and 4 bases from J, with 14 bases in between. Germline-derived CDR1 and CDR2 are ENHRY and SYGVKD. The CDR3 extends over 15 amino acids. CDR3 DNA sequence: TGTGCCATCAGTGATCCCGGGGAGGTGGCAGATACGCAGTATTTT. Protein sequence: CAISDPGEVADTQYF.

V usage is TRBV5-1 and J usage is TRBJ1-5; D uncertain. Trimming left V 0 bases short and J 7 bases short, with 20 bases between. From germline, CDR1 is SGHRS and CDR2 YFSETQ. The CDR3 totals 17 residues. The CDR3 region has the DNA TGCGCCAGCAGCTTGGGTCCGCGAGGGAGGTCCTACCAGCCCCAGCATTTT. This sequence encodes CASSLGPRGRSYQPQHF. Supplemented by reference TRBV5-1 and TRBJ1-5, the full variable domain reads KAGVTQTPRYLIKTRGQQVTLSCSPISGHRSVSWYQQTPGQGLQFLFEYFSETQRNKGNFPGRFSGRQFSNSRSEMNVSTLELGDSALYLCASSLGPRGRSYQPQHFGDGTRLSIL.

The chain combines TRBV25-1 with TRBJ2-7; 7 bases are a match to TRBD2. CDR3 length: 13 residues. Germline V gene lookup returns CDR1 MGHDK and CDR2 SYGVNS. The junction had 1 base not matched to a gene; V was cut back by 1 base and J by 4 bases. The CDR3 sequence is CASSEWDYYEQYF. The CDR3 nucleotides are TGTGCCAGCAGTGAATGGGACTATTACGAGCAGTACTTC.

The chain combines TRBV4-3 with TRBJ1-2; no definite D call. CDR1 is LGHNA, CDR2 YSLEER, per germline. Trimming took off 4 bases at V and 2 bases at J, with 8 bases between the two ends. There are 13 residues in the CDR3. Written as DNA, the CDR3 is TGCGCCAGCAGCCCGGAAGTCAACTATGGCTACACCTTC. Encoded protein: CASSPEVNYGYTF.

J is TRBJ1-1 and V is TRBV6-5; D is undetermined. The CDR3 is 11 residues long. Germline assignment: CDR1 MNHEY and CDR2 SVGAGI. V was clipped by 6 bases and J by 5 bases, with 7 bases between them. The CDR3 region has the DNA TGTGCCAGCAGCAGGAGTACTGAAGCTTTCTTT. Translated, it gives CASSRSTEAFF.

The chain carries TRBV5-6 and TRBJ1-2, with 9 bases that match TRBD1. CDR1 SGHDT and CDR2 YYEEEE come from the germline V gene. The CDR3 has 13 amino acids. The V and J ends lost 0 bases and 7 bases, in that order; junction bases with no gene match: 1. CDR3 loop: CASSLGQGGGYTF. CDR3 coding DNA: TGTGCCAGCAGCTTGGGACAGGGGGGTGGCTACACCTTC.

This clone is categorized as medium-sized (0.01 to 0.1%). The chain is built from TRBV28 and TRBJ2-2; TRBD1 is a possible D gene (5 bases). This CDR3 comprises 16 residues. CDR1 is MDHEN, CDR2 SYDVKM, per germline. V was pared by 5 bases and J by 4 bases, with 17 bases between. The CDR3 reads CASSAARGWGTGELFF. Here the CDR3 DNA reads TGTGCCAGCAGTGCGGCTAGGGGATGGGGCACCGGGGAGCTGTTTTTT.

The chain has TRBV5-1 and TRBJ2-2, with D unclear. The CDR3 contains 15 residues. Germline loops: CDR1 SGHRS, CDR2 YFSETQ. V lost 3 bases and J lost 6, with 15 bases in between. The chain's CDR3 is CASSSIVGGAGELFF. In DNA, the CDR3 is TGCGCCAGCAGCTCTATAGTTGGTGGGGCCGGGGAGCTGTTTTTT.

This chain connects TRBV4-3 to TRBJ1-1; D may be TRBD1 (5 bases). Trimming removed 0 bases from V and 5 bases from J, with 13 bases in between. This CDR3 is 15 amino acids long. Germline-derived CDR1 and CDR2 are LGHNA and YSLEER. The CDR3 bases are TGCGCCAGCAGCCAAGATCCAGGGACCCAGACTGAAGCTTTCTTT. Translating gives CASSQDPGTQTEAFF.

V is TRBV30 and J is TRBJ2-1; D gene ambiguous. The V gene lost 1 base and the J gene lost 4 bases, with 8 bases spanning the gap. The V gene's germline CDR1 is GTSNPN and CDR2 SVGIG (reference sequence). The CDR3 has 13 residues. CDR3 nucleotide sequence: TGTGCCTGGAGTGAGTATATTTACAATGAGCAGTTCTTC. It yields the protein CAWSEYIYNEQFF.

The CDR3 DNA reads as TGCGCCAGCAGCCAAGAAGCGAGCACAGATACGCAGTATTTT. Encoded protein: CASSQEASTDTQYF. The J gene is TRBJ2-3, the V gene TRBV4-3; no reliable D call. Germline V CDR1 and CDR2: LGHNA, YSLEER. This CDR3 is built from 14 residues. Trimming shortened V by 0 bases and J by 0 bases, and 4 bases separated the two germline ends.

The chain joins TRBV28 to TRBJ1-4; D unresolved. CDR3 size: 13 residues. Between the trimmed V and J ends, which lost 6 bases and 4 bases, there was a span of 9 bases. Germline lookup yields CDR1 MDHEN and CDR2 SYDVKM. The CDR3 protein is CASRYRINEKLFF. The CDR3, as DNA: TGTGCCAGCAGGTACCGGATTAATGAAAAACTGTTTTTT.

The chain links TRBV6-5 to TRBJ2-1; 12 nucleotides agree with TRBD1. Trimming cost V 3 bases and J 9 bases; bases outside gene matches: 3. Germline loops: CDR1 MNHEY, CDR2 SVGAGI. The CDR3 runs to 14 residues. CDR3 nucleotides: TGTGCCAGCAGTTATGGGACAGGGGGCCGTGAGCAGTTCTTC. It is translated as CASSYGTGGREQFF.

The rearrangement uses TRBV7-9 and TRBJ2-5; 7 nucleotides match TRBD1. Trimming removed 5 bases from V and 5 bases from J; junction bases left unmatched: 8. Germline loops: CDR1 SEHNR, CDR2 FQNEAQ (reference sequence). CDR3 length: 14 residues. The CDR3 DNA sequence: TGTGCCAGCAGCCAGACAGGGAACGGTGAGACCCAGTACTTC. Its protein is CASSQTGNGETQYF. Filled out from reference TRBV7-9 and TRBJ2-5, the complete variable domain reads DTGVSQNPRHKITKRGQNVTFRCDPISEHNRLYWYRQTLGQGPEFLTYFQNEAQLEKSRLLSDRFSAERPKGSFSTLEIQRTEQGDSAMYLCASSQTGNGETQYFGPGTRLLVL.

This clone occurred a few times. The rearrangement joins TRBV4-2 to TRBJ2-3; 10 bases align to TRBD2. From germline, CDR1 is LGHNA and CDR2 YNFKEQ. The CDR3 contains 16 residues. Losses at the gene ends were 0 bases for V and 4 bases for J; bases not matched to a gene: 4. CDR3 sequence: CASSQDGTSVSDTQYF. CDR3 nucleotides: TGTGCCAGCAGCCAAGATGGGACTAGCGTTTCAGATACGCAGTATTTT.